This T cell receptor (beta chain) originates from a study of spatial heterogeneity in lung cancer. Broader study findings: How many expanded intratumoral alpha and beta TCRs were present tracked the tumor mutation count, which was a count of nonsynonymous mutations.

Time point described: sample taken at primary tumor resection. From the 5' RACE reads, TCRdb called clonotypes with MiXCR, one entry per CDR3 protein. The data contain about 12,000 distinct CDR3 sequences, around 6.6% of them singletons. This clonotype was observed many times. Its antigen is unidentified. This sequence was found in a female donor with early-stage non-small cell lung cancer. The source material was lung tumor tissue, sampled at surgery.

The chain's CDR3 is CASSEGWTPNTGELFF. The CDR3 DNA follows: TGTGCCAGCAGTGAAGGGTGGACACCGAACACCGGGGAGCTGTTTTTT. The rearrangement links TRBV6-1 to TRBJ2-2; tentatively, D is TRBD1 (5 bases). Germline V gives CDR1 MNHNS, CDR2 SASEGT. Trimming stripped 1 base from V and 0 bases from J, with 9 bases between. This CDR3 is built from 16 residues.